Below, 10 T cell receptor beta chains from the same sample are listed, as sequenced in a study of breast tumors, draining lymph nodes, adjacent tissues. A single record per CDR3 protein comes from TCRdb applying MiXCR to the multiplex PCR reads. The sample contains about 230,000 distinct CDR3 sequences, approximately 29% of which appear only once. The lymph nodes were axillary draining lymph nodes from breast cancer patients. The specimen sequenced was axillary lymph node tissue. Every receptor here comes from a female donor with breast cancer. Some clones in this sample may be carry-over from other donors' samples.

The rearrangement links TRBV19 to TRBJ2-5; a weak D match, TRBD1 (6 bases). Trimming pared 5 bases from V and 5 bases from J, leaving 12 bases between. Germline V gives CDR1 LNHDA, CDR2 SQIVND (reference sequence). CDR3 length equals 13 residues. CDR3: CASSFSRGETQYF. In nucleotides, the CDR3 is TGTGCCAGTAGTTTCAGCAGGGGCGAGACCCAGTACTTC.

Ten or more counts support this clonotype. The chain joins TRBV27 to TRBJ1-2; maybe TRBD1 (6 bases). The CDR3 spans 13 residues. V gave up 5 bases and J gave up 4 bases, with 11 bases separating them. CDR1 is MNHEY, CDR2 SMNVEV, per germline (reference sequence). This CDR3 reads CASSRGEPYGYTF. The CDR3 DNA reads TGTGCCAGCAGTAGGGGGGAACCCTATGGCTACACCTTC.

V and J are TRBV19 and TRBJ2-3; D is unresolved. The CDR3 has 13 residues. CDR1 is LNHDA and CDR2 is SQIVND in the germline V gene (reference sequence). V was trimmed by 6 bases and J by 6 bases, leaving 13 bases between them. CDR3 nucleotides: TGTGCCAGTAGCCCCTGGACGGATGATACGCAGTATTTT. This codes for CASSPWTDDTQYF.

This clonotype was counted at least ten times. The chain combines TRBV20-1 with TRBJ2-1; the D gene is possibly TRBD2 (6 bases). This CDR3 has 15 amino acids. Germline loops: CDR1 DFQATT, CDR2 SNEGSKA (reference sequence). Trimming removed 6 bases from V and 1 base from J, with 16 bases in between. The CDR3 DNA reads TGCAGTGCCAATCCCCGGGAGAAGTCCTACAATGAGCAGTTCTTC. Encoded protein: CSANPREKSYNEQFF.

This chain joins TRBV20-1 and TRBJ2-3; TRBD1 aligns across 12 bases. V trimming: 7 bases; J trimming: 1 base; junction bases outside the gene matches: 0. CDR1 DFQATT and CDR2 SNEGSKA come from the germline V gene (reference sequence). The CDR3 covers 13 residues. CDR3: CSGDRGRTDTQYF. The CDR3 DNA sequence: TGCAGTGGGGACAGGGGGCGCACAGATACGCAGTATTTT.

This chain connects TRBV7-2 to TRBJ2-3; perhaps TRBD1 as D (5 bases). Per germline, CDR1 SGHTA and CDR2 FQGNSA. The V end lost 2 bases, the J end lost 6 bases, and 15 bases lay between the germline ends. The CDR3 consists of 15 residues. CDR3 coding DNA: TGTGCCAGCAGCTTAATGGCAGGGTCCACTGATACGCAGTATTTT. The encoded protein is CASSLMAGSTDTQYF.

The genes are TRBV19 and TRBJ1-6; D unclear. Germline V gene sequence: CDR1 LNHDA, CDR2 SQIVND (reference sequence). V was clipped by 8 bases and J by 10 bases, with 18 bases between them. This CDR3 comprises 14 residues. The CDR3: CASALAGGESPLHF. The CDR3 nucleotides read TGTGCCAGTGCTTTAGCGGGAGGAGAGTCACCCCTCCACTTT.

This clonotype has at least ten counts. The chain uses TRBV6-4 and TRBJ2-1; 8 bases align to TRBD1. CDR3 length: 15 amino acids. Germline lookup yields CDR1 MRHNA and CDR2 SNTAGT. Unmatched junction bases numbered 4, after V lost 0 bases and J lost 6 bases. The CDR3 spells CASSDSRQGPNEQFF. The CDR3 coding sequence is TGTGCCAGCAGTGACTCGAGACAGGGGCCCAATGAGCAGTTCTTC.

V and J are TRBV6-6 and TRBJ2-5; a possible D gene is TRBD1 (6 bases). Germline CDR1 MNHNY, CDR2 SVGAGI (reference sequence). CDR3 length: 15 amino acids. Trimming removed 2 bases at V and 2 bases at J, with 12 bases between. CDR3 residues: CASSYTDRKQETQYF. DNA for the CDR3: TGTGCCAGCAGTTACACAGACAGGAAACAAGAGACCCAGTACTTC.

With regard to this clonotype: The CDR3 end shows no conserved phenylalanine or tryptophan, and so a read error is likely. V gene TRBV19 combines with J gene TRBJ2-5; D gene unclear. Between the trimmed V and J ends, which lost 6 bases and 4 bases, there was a span of 12 bases. Per the germline V gene, CDR1 is LNHDA and CDR2 is SQIVND (reference sequence). This CDR3 comprises 13 residues. Here the CDR3 DNA reads TGTGCCAGTAGAGTCCCCTCGACAGAGACCCAGTACCTC. Translation: CASRVPSTETQYL.